Following are 3 T cell receptor beta chains from one sample sequenced in a study of shared clonotypes between healthy human individuals (dated by TCRdb to about 2020). Libraries were constructed by the immunoSEQ multiplex PCR assay. In TCRdb, the immuneACCESS table is reduced to in-frame sequences with V and J assigned. These tables do not hold every clone; where another copy was compared, an unresolved V gene accounts for under half, and the others remain unexplained. The sample profile shows 1,400,000 or so clones; approximately 98.5% of them were found once. Together, the top ten hold under 0.45% of the sample. The sample was naive CD4+ T cells sorted from blood. What this sample's cell subset or site label stands for: CD45RA+ positively selected. The receptor set was obtained from a man aged 25-45 years in good health.

The chain employs TRBV7-2 and TRBJ1-1; maybe TRBD1 (5 bases). Germline CDR1 is SGHTA and CDR2 is FQGNSA. V lost 7 bases, J lost 5 bases, and 17 bases lay in between. CDR3 length: 14 amino acids. The DNA of the CDR3 is TGTGCCAGCAACACCGGGACCCCCGTGACTGAAGCTTTCTTT. Translation: CASNTGTPVTEAFF.

The chain recombines TRBV28 with TRBJ1-2; the match to TRBD1 covers 8 bases. The V gene end was trimmed by 3 bases and the J gene end by 3 bases; junction bases not matched to a gene: 3. Germline V gene sequence: CDR1 MDHEN, CDR2 SYDVKM. CDR3 length: 14 residues. The CDR3 DNA reads TGTGCCAGCAGTTTGATGGGACAGGACTATGGCTACACCTTC. It translates to CASSLMGQDYGYTF.

The chain combines TRBV7-2 with TRBJ1-2, with D perhaps matching TRBD1 (5 bases). The CDR3 sequence is 13 residues long. Germline V gene lookup returns CDR1 SGHTA and CDR2 FQGNSA. V gave up 8 bases and J gave up 2 bases, with 12 bases separating them. CDR3 bases: TGTGCCAGCGCGAGGACAAGGAACTATGGCTACACCTTC. Its protein is CASARTRNYGYTF.